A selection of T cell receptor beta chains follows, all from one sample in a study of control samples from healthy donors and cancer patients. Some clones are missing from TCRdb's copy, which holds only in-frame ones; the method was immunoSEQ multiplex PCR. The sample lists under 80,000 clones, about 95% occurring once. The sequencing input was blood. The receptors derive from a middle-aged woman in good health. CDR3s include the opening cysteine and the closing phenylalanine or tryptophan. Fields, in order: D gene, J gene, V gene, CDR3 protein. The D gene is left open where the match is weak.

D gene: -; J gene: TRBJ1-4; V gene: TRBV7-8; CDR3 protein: CASSLASGASGELFF
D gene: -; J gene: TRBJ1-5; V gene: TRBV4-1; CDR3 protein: CASSQDGGGQPQHF
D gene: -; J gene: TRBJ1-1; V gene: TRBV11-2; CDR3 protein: CASSLWVRDTEAFF
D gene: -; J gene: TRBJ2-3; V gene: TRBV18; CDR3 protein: CASSLYTDTQYF
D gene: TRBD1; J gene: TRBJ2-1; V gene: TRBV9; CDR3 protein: CASSPDRVDNEQFF
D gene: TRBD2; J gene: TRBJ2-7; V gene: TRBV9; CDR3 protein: CARNGTSGLSYEQYF
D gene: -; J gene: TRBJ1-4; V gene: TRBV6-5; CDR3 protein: CASTGGVFEKLFF
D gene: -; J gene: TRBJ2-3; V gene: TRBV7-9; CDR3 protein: CASSPRSLGADTQYF
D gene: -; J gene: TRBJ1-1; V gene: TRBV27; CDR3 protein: CASSYQGGTEAFF
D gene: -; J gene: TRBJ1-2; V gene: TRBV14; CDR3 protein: CASSQDSFDRGGYTF
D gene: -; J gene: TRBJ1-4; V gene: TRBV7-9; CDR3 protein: CASSPRRIREKLFF
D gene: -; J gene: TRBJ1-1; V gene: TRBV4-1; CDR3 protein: CASSQEAGNTEAFF
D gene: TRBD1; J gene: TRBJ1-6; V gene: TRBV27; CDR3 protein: CASSGDRTGEAYYSPLHF
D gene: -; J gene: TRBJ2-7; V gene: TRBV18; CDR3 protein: CASSPQGGEQYF
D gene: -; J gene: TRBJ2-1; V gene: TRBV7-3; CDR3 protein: CASSWIPNSYNEQFF
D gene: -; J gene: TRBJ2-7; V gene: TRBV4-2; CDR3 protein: CASSQVRGVGYEQYF
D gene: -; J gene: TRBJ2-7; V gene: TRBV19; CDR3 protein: CASSIDPNSRSIYEQYF
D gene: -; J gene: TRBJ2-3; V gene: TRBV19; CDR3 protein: CASRTDPSVDTQYF
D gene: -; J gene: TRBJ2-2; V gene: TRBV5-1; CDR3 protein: CASSLDGLGASRELFF
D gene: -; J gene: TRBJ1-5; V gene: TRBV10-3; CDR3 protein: CAISDDGVVSNQPQHF
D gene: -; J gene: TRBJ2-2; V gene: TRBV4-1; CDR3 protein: CASSQGSVSYTGELFF
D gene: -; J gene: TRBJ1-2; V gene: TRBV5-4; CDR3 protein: CASSGLMNGYGYTF
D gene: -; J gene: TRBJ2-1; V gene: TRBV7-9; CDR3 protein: CASSLRGEKKFF